A selection of T cell receptor beta chains follows, all from one sample in a study of blood T cells in healthy people across ages. MiXCR, run by TCRdb on the 5' RACE reads, gives a single entry per CDR3 protein. Of around 1.5 million distinct CDR3 sequences in the sample, 42% are singletons; the top ten hold roughly 7.9%. Sequenced sample: blood. Receptors were obtained from a woman in her late teens or twenties in good health. Each CDR3 is given with its conserved first and last residue. Each record gives: clone size, D gene, J gene, V gene, CDR3 protein, CDR3 DNA. The D gene is left open where the match is weak. Part of the rows lack a size; the others show once, few, many or a class for expanded clones.

clone size: -; D gene: -; J gene: TRBJ2-6; V gene: TRBV27; CDR3 protein: CASSLAGAGFITANVLTF; CDR3 DNA: TGTGCCAGCAGTTTGGCAGGGGCAGGATTCATAACGGCCAACGTCCTGACTTTC
clone size: once; D gene: TRBD1; J gene: TRBJ1-1; V gene: TRBV5-1; CDR3 protein: CASSFGPGQGRFDTEAFF; CDR3 DNA: TGCGCCAGCAGCTTCGGACCCGGACAGGGTAGATTTGACACTGAAGCTTTCTTT
clone size: few; D gene: TRBD1; J gene: TRBJ1-2; V gene: TRBV4-1; CDR3 protein: CASSQDPGTDDGYTF; CDR3 DNA: TGCGCCAGCAGCCAAGACCCTGGGACAGACGATGGCTACACCTTC
clone size: -; D gene: TRBD1; J gene: TRBJ1-5; V gene: TRBV7-3; CDR3 protein: CASSLVNRGLMSNQPQHF; CDR3 DNA: TGTGCCAGCAGCTTAGTTAACAGGGGGCTAATGAGCAATCAGCCCCAGCATTTT
clone size: -; D gene: -; J gene: TRBJ2-3; V gene: TRBV4-2; CDR3 protein: CASSQETIVETQYF; CDR3 DNA: TGTGCCAGCAGCCAAGAGACCATAGTGGAAACGCAGTATTTT
clone size: few; D gene: -; J gene: TRBJ2-1; V gene: TRBV20-1; CDR3 protein: CSALPAAGLYNEQFF; CDR3 DNA: TGCAGTGCTCTCCCAGCAGCGGGCCTCTACAATGAGCAGTTCTTC
clone size: -; D gene: -; J gene: TRBJ1-4; V gene: TRBV6-1; CDR3 protein: CASCPGQILNEKLFF; CDR3 DNA: TGTGCCAGCTGTCCCGGGCAGATATTAAATGAAAAACTGTTTTTT
clone size: few; D gene: TRBD1; J gene: TRBJ2-5; V gene: TRBV2; CDR3 protein: CASSPTGVEIREQYF; CDR3 DNA: TGTGCCAGCAGTCCGACAGGGGTAGAGATAAGGGAGCAGTACTTC
clone size: -; D gene: TRBD1; J gene: TRBJ1-2; V gene: TRBV5-1; CDR3 protein: CASSTGGRTYGYTF; CDR3 DNA: TGCGCCAGCTCAACAGGGGGCCGGACCTATGGCTACACCTTC
clone size: -; D gene: TRBD1; J gene: TRBJ1-5; V gene: TRBV10-1; CDR3 protein: CASTKTGQGGYQPQHF; CDR3 DNA: TGCGCCAGCACGAAAACGGGACAGGGAGGGTACCAGCCCCAGCATTTT
clone size: -; D gene: TRBD1; J gene: TRBJ2-7; V gene: TRBV10-2; CDR3 protein: CATKSTGAGEQYF; CDR3 DNA: TGCGCCACCAAATCTACAGGGGCGGGCGAGCAGTACTTC
clone size: -; D gene: -; J gene: TRBJ2-7; V gene: TRBV7-2; CDR3 protein: CASSPGSSPYEQYF; CDR3 DNA: TGTGCCAGCAGCCCCGGGTCCTCGCCCTACGAGCAGTACTTC
clone size: once; D gene: TRBD2; J gene: TRBJ2-2; V gene: TRBV3-1; CDR3 protein: CASSQELLAGVGGELFF; CDR3 DNA: TGTGCCAGCAGCCAAGAATTGCTAGCGGGGGTCGGCGGGGAGCTGTTTTTT
clone size: -; D gene: TRBD1; J gene: TRBJ1-1; V gene: TRBV12-3/TRBV12-4; CDR3 protein: CASSTDRGGTEAFF; CDR3 DNA: TGTGCCAGCAGTACCGACAGGGGTGGCACTGAAGCTTTCTTT
clone size: few; D gene: TRBD1; J gene: TRBJ2-7; V gene: TRBV6-1; CDR3 protein: CASSRQDRSYSIAYEQYF; CDR3 DNA: TGTGCCAGCAGCCGTCAGGACAGGTCCTACTCGATCGCCTACGAGCAGTACTTC
clone size: once; D gene: TRBD1; J gene: TRBJ2-7; V gene: TRBV10-1; CDR3 protein: CASSDGTGGFEQYF; CDR3 DNA: TGCGCCAGCAGTGACGGGACAGGGGGCTTCGAGCAGTACTTC
clone size: -; D gene: -; J gene: TRBJ1-4; V gene: TRBV2; CDR3 protein: CASSPARQPNEKLFF; CDR3 DNA: TGTGCCAGCAGTCCTGCCCGACAGCCTAATGAAAAACTGTTTTTT
clone size: -; D gene: TRBD1; J gene: TRBJ1-2; V gene: TRBV11-2; CDR3 protein: CARSFSGTGGFGYTF; CDR3 DNA: TGTGCCAGGAGTTTCTCCGGGACAGGGGGGTTTGGCTACACCTTC
clone size: -; D gene: -; J gene: TRBJ1-6; V gene: TRBV6-2/TRBV6-3; CDR3 protein: CASSYPGQPASPLHF; CDR3 DNA: TGTGCCAGCAGTTACCCCGGACAGCCGGCTTCACCCCTCCACTTT
clone size: few; D gene: -; J gene: TRBJ1-1; V gene: TRBV6-6; CDR3 protein: CASSYVQGGNTEAFF; CDR3 DNA: TGTGCCAGCAGTTACGTACAAGGGGGGAACACTGAAGCTTTCTTT
clone size: many; D gene: -; J gene: TRBJ2-5; V gene: TRBV28; CDR3 protein: CASTGLGAGRRTQYF; CDR3 DNA: TGTGCCAGCACTGGACTGGGGGCTGGTCGTCGAACCCAGTACTTC
clone size: -; D gene: -; J gene: TRBJ2-1; V gene: TRBV12-3/TRBV12-4; CDR3 protein: CASSGDRPLSNEQFF; CDR3 DNA: TGTGCCAGCAGTGGGGACCGACCATTGTCCAATGAGCAGTTCTTC
clone size: once; D gene: -; J gene: TRBJ2-5; V gene: TRBV25-1; CDR3 protein: CASSAENQETQYF; CDR3 DNA: TGTGCCAGCAGTGCGGAAAACCAAGAGACCCAGTACTTC
clone size: -; D gene: -; J gene: TRBJ2-7; V gene: TRBV24-1; CDR3 protein: CATSDSTGEQYF; CDR3 DNA: TGTGCCACCAGTGATTCCACAGGCGAGCAGTACTTC
clone size: -; D gene: TRBD2; J gene: TRBJ2-5; V gene: TRBV3-1; CDR3 protein: CASSQGGSQEAQYF; CDR3 DNA: TGTGCCAGCAGCCAAGGCGGGAGTCAAGAGGCCCAGTACTTC
clone size: -; D gene: -; J gene: TRBJ2-1; V gene: TRBV12-3/TRBV12-4; CDR3 protein: CASSLEEGRPNNEQFF; CDR3 DNA: TGTGCCAGCAGTTTAGAGGAAGGGAGGCCTAACAATGAGCAGTTCTTC
clone size: few; D gene: TRBD1; J gene: TRBJ1-2; V gene: TRBV5-1; CDR3 protein: CASSMGSGTGPSGYTF; CDR3 DNA: TGCGCCAGCAGCATGGGGTCCGGGACAGGGCCCTCTGGCTACACCTTC
clone size: few; D gene: -; J gene: TRBJ2-1; V gene: TRBV20-1; CDR3 protein: CSAVRGEYNEQFF; CDR3 DNA: TGCAGCGCCGTTAGGGGGGAATACAATGAGCAGTTCTTC
clone size: few; D gene: -; J gene: TRBJ2-1; V gene: TRBV20-1; CDR3 protein: CSALYLLGEQFF; CDR3 DNA: TGCAGTGCTCTATACCTCTTGGGTGAGCAGTTCTTC
clone size: -; D gene: -; J gene: TRBJ2-5; V gene: TRBV6-5; CDR3 protein: CASSYSSGRGEQYF; CDR3 DNA: TGTGCCAGCAGTTACTCGTCCGGCAGGGGGGAGCAGTACTTC
clone size: -; D gene: -; J gene: TRBJ1-2; V gene: TRBV24-1; CDR3 protein: CATSEGRSYTF; CDR3 DNA: TGTGCCACCAGTGAGGGCAGGAGCTACACCTTC
clone size: -; D gene: -; J gene: TRBJ2-5; V gene: TRBV11-2; CDR3 protein: CASSFVWGSQETQYF; CDR3 DNA: TGTGCCAGCAGCTTCGTGTGGGGCTCCCAAGAGACCCAGTACTTC
clone size: -; D gene: -; J gene: TRBJ1-1; V gene: TRBV2; CDR3 protein: CASSRWGGTEAFF; CDR3 DNA: TGTGCCAGCAGTCGGTGGGGGGGCACTGAAGCTTTCTTT
clone size: -; D gene: TRBD2; J gene: TRBJ2-7; V gene: TRBV7-6; CDR3 protein: CASSQALTSESYEQYF; CDR3 DNA: TGTGCCAGCAGCCAAGCACTCACTAGCGAATCCTACGAGCAGTACTTC
clone size: many; D gene: -; J gene: TRBJ2-7; V gene: TRBV7-9; CDR3 protein: CASSLGASTYEQYF; CDR3 DNA: TGTGCCAGCAGCCTTGGGGCGTCTACCTACGAGCAGTACTTC
clone size: few; D gene: -; J gene: TRBJ2-4; V gene: TRBV20-1; CDR3 protein: CSAREGGLNIQYF; CDR3 DNA: TGCAGTGCTAGAGAAGGAGGCCTTAACATTCAGTACTTC
clone size: few; D gene: TRBD1; J gene: TRBJ2-1; V gene: TRBV7-6; CDR3 protein: CASSPRQGNEQFF; CDR3 DNA: TGTGCCAGCAGCCCCAGACAGGGGAATGAGCAGTTCTTC
clone size: -; D gene: -; J gene: TRBJ1-1; V gene: TRBV20-1; CDR3 protein: CSATDIPNTEAFF; CDR3 DNA: TGCAGTGCGACGGACATTCCGAACACTGAAGCTTTCTTT
clone size: -; D gene: -; J gene: TRBJ2-5; V gene: TRBV6-5; CDR3 protein: CASSYSLRIQETQYF; CDR3 DNA: TGTGCCAGCAGTTACTCCCTCAGGATCCAAGAGACCCAGTACTTC
clone size: -; D gene: -; J gene: TRBJ2-6; V gene: TRBV12-3/TRBV12-4; CDR3 protein: CASSVGTKNVLTF; CDR3 DNA: TGTGCCAGCAGTGTCGGGACAAAGAACGTCCTGACTTTC
clone size: -; D gene: -; J gene: TRBJ2-7; V gene: TRBV13; CDR3 protein: CASSLGLSEPRGWEAQYF; CDR3 DNA: TGTGCCAGCAGCTTAGGATTAAGCGAACCTCGGGGTTGGGAGGCCCAGTACTTC
clone size: few; D gene: TRBD2; J gene: TRBJ2-1; V gene: TRBV4-1; CDR3 protein: CASSPEWTSVSGEQFF; CDR3 DNA: TGCGCCAGCAGCCCCGAATGGACTAGCGTCTCCGGGGAGCAGTTCTTC
clone size: -; D gene: TRBD2; J gene: TRBJ2-3; V gene: TRBV7-2; CDR3 protein: CASSPGSLAGGGRGQYF; CDR3 DNA: TGTGCCAGCAGCCCGGGCTCACTAGCGGGGGGGGGTAGAGGGCAGTATTTT
clone size: once; D gene: TRBD1; J gene: TRBJ2-5; V gene: TRBV6-5; CDR3 protein: CASSYGGTGRYQETQYF; CDR3 DNA: TGTGCCAGCAGTTACGGTGGGACAGGGCGGTACCAAGAGACCCAGTACTTC
clone size: -; D gene: TRBD1; J gene: TRBJ1-2; V gene: TRBV5-1; CDR3 protein: CASSVQGARDYGYTF; CDR3 DNA: TGCGCCAGCAGCGTACAGGGGGCGCGGGACTATGGCTACACCTTC
clone size: -; D gene: TRBD2; J gene: TRBJ2-3; V gene: TRBV6-5; CDR3 protein: CASSYSRTSGGEGQYF; CDR3 DNA: TGTGCCAGCAGTTACTCGAGGACTAGCGGAGGGGAGGGGCAGTATTTT
clone size: few; D gene: TRBD2; J gene: TRBJ2-1; V gene: TRBV4-1; CDR3 protein: CASSQPFWQDASGSPHNEQFF; CDR3 DNA: TGCGCCAGCAGCCAACCCTTTTGGCAAGACGCTAGCGGGTCGCCCCACAATGAGCAGTTCTTC
clone size: -; D gene: TRBD2; J gene: TRBJ2-2; V gene: TRBV5-1; CDR3 protein: CASSLVLAGGPIGELFF; CDR3 DNA: TGCGCCAGCAGCTTGGTTTTAGCGGGGGGACCGATCGGGGAGCTGTTTTTT
clone size: -; D gene: TRBD1; J gene: TRBJ2-1; V gene: TRBV30; CDR3 protein: CAWSVFGTGGNEQFF; CDR3 DNA: TGTGCCTGGAGTGTCTTCGGGACAGGGGGCAATGAGCAGTTCTTC